Sequencing of this T cell receptor (beta chain) was carried out in a study of cytomegalovirus exposure and HLA in healthy donors. The study, taken as a whole, reports: The study put 150 or so TCR beta chains on its list as cytomegalovirus-associated. Confirmation in vitro established that a few CMV-associated chains were specific for CMV antigens. Cytomegalovirus status was reportedly diagnosed by the classifier with high sensitivity and specificity.

Separation from the roughly 700-subject first cohort characterized the approximately 120-subject validation cohort, to which the donors belonged. Generated by immunoSEQ multiplex PCR, the TCRdb table keeps only in-frame clones and is missing some. This sample yields 90,000 or so clones, of which around 85% are seen a single time; roughly 20% belongs to the top ten. With regard to this clone: Its specificity is unknown.

The CDR3 extends over 14 amino acids. Per the germline V gene, CDR1 is GTSNPN and CDR2 is SVGIG (reference sequence). J lost 0 bases, V lost 3 bases, and 4 bases had no gene match. Source material: PBMCs. The receptor's source is a young man in good health and CMV-seropositive. The gene calls are TRBV30 and TRBJ1-1, with TRBD1 matching over 7 bases. CDR3 in DNA: TGTGCCTGGAGAAGGGGGCGATTGAACACTGAAGCTTTCTTT. It encodes CAWRRGRLNTEAFF.